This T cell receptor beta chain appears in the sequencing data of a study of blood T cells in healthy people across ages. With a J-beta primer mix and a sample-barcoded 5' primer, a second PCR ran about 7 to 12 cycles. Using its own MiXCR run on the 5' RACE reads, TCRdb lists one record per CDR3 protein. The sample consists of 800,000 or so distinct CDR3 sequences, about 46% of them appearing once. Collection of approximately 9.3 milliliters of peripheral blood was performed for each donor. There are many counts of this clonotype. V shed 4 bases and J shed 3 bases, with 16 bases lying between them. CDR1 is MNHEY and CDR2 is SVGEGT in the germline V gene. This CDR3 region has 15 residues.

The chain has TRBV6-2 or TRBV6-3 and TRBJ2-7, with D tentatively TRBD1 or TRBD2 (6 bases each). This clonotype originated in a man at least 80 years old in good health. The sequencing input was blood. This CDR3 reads CASSSQDGGHYEQYF. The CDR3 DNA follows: TGTGCCAGCAGTTCCCAGGACGGGGGCCACTACGAGCAGTACTTC.